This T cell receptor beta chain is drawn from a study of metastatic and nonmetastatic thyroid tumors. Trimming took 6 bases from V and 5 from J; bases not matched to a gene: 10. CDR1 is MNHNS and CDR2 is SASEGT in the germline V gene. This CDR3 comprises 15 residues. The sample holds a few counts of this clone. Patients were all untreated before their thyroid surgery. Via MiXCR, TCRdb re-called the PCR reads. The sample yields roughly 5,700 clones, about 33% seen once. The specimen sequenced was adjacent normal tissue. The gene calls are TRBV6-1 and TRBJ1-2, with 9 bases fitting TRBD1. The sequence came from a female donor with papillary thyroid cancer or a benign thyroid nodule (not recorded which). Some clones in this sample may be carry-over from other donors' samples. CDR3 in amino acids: CASSQEGTGFYGYTF. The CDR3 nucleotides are TGTGCCAGCAGCCAGGAAGGGACAGGGTTTTATGGCTACACCTTC.